The T cell receptor beta chain under discussion was sequenced for a study of blood T cell repertoires in COVID-19. In the study overall: Whether acute or convalescent, the COVID-19 samples came from the United States, Italy and Spain. Sources were T cells, B-cell-depleted T cells, or PBMCs; the material itself was cDNA or gDNA.

Germline-derived CDR1 and CDR2 are LGHDT and YNNKEL (reference sequence). The CDR3 spans 12 residues. V was clipped by 5 bases and J by 4 bases, with 9 bases between them. In the original processing: Counts of nucleated cells, estimated from reference gene primer amplification, were obtained. Using immunoSEQ multiplex PCR, the repertoire was profiled, and TCRdb retains in-frame clones only, with some absent. The V and J calls and clone size were taken over from that table, and D and trimming were inferred from the DNA. The data show almost 70,000 clones, with 89% seen just once and 4.5% to 5% held by the top ten.

V is TRBV3-1 (or the pseudogene TRBV3-2) and J is TRBJ2-7; D is unresolved. The sample consisted of peripheral blood. The TCR originated in a woman between 45 and 60 years old with active COVID-19. The CDR3, as DNA: TGTGCCAGCAGCTTTAGTGTTTACGAGCAGTACTTC. Amino acid sequence: CASSFSVYEQYF.